This record looks at one TCR beta chain sequence and its context. This entry belongs to a study of blood T cell repertoires in COVID-19. In the original workflow: Using reference gene primer amplification, nucleated cell counts were estimated. Some clones are missing from TCRdb's copy, which holds only in-frame ones; the method was immunoSEQ multiplex PCR. D and trimming were read from the DNA, whereas the V and J calls and clone size are those reported in that table. The repertoire has 310,000 or so clones, roughly 84% of them found once; the top ten carry 1%. Trimming shortened V by 3 bases and J by 7 bases, and 15 bases separated the two germline ends. The CDR3 totals 15 residues. Germline lookup yields CDR1 MDHEN and CDR2 SYDVKM.

V and J are TRBV28 and TRBJ1-4, with D possibly matching TRBD1 (5 bases). The sequence came from a middle-aged man with active or convalescent COVID-19. Sequencing was performed on peripheral blood. CDR3 DNA sequence: TGTGCCAGCAGTTTGGCGGGGGGACGTAGTGAAAAACTGTTTTTT. Amino acids: CASSLAGGRSEKLFF. The whole variable domain, remainder taken from reference TRBV28 and TRBJ1-4, is DVKVTQSSRYLVKRTGEKVFLECVQDMDHENMFWYRQDPGLGLRLIYFSYDVKMKEKGDIPEGYSVSREKKERFSLILESASTNQTSMYLCASSLAGGRSEKLFFGSGTQLSVL.